One sample yielded the 16 T cell receptor beta chains listed below, sequenced in a study of T cells after yellow fever vaccination. MiXCR, applied by TCRdb to the 5' RACE reads, yields one record per CDR3 protein. The sample lists some 260,000 distinct CDR3 sequences; about 5.2% were seen once. The specimen comprised CD4+ T cells sorted from PBMCs, sampled on the day of the yellow fever booster vaccination. These receptors were obtained from a man younger than 35 who received the YFV17D yellow fever vaccine.

This clonotype was found a few times. This chain links TRBV24-1 with TRBJ2-6; D assignment may be TRBD1 or TRBD2 (5 bases each). Germline V gene sequence: CDR1 KGHDR, CDR2 SFDVKD. The ends were cut back, 2 bases at V and 0 bases at J, with 13 bases in the middle. The CDR3 contains 18 residues. The CDR3 spells CATSDSPGRNSGANVLTF. CDR3 coding DNA: TGTGCCACCAGTGATTCTCCGGGACGGAACTCTGGGGCCAACGTCCTGACTTTC.

This clonotype was seen a few times. V gene TRBV5-4 combines with J gene TRBJ1-1; D is unclear. This CDR3 is 17 amino acids long. Germline lookup yields CDR1 SGHNT and CDR2 YYREEE (reference sequence). Trimming left V 9 bases short and J 6 bases short, with 30 bases between. The CDR3: CATGLVGYSGSVAEAFF. In DNA form, the CDR3 reads TGTGCCACCGGCTTAGTGGGCTACTCGGGATCCGTCGCTGAAGCTTTCTTT.

This clonotype has more than one count but fewer than ten. This rearrangement joins TRBV9 to TRBJ2-2, with 10 positions matching TRBD2. CDR3 size: 19 residues. The V and J ends lost 5 bases and 0 bases, in that order; junction bases with no gene match: 13. From germline, CDR1 is SGDLS and CDR2 YYNGEE. In nucleotides, the CDR3 is TGTGCCAGCAGTGATATAGGAGCGGGGGGGTACGCGAACACCGGGGAGCTGTTTTTT. Translated: CASSDIGAGGYANTGELFF.

This sequence joins TRBV12-3 or TRBV12-4 and TRBJ1-2, with TRBD1 matching 8 bases. V shed 6 bases and J 5 bases; nucleotides not matched to a gene: 8. CDR3 length: 14 residues. The CDR3 loop reads CASRSTGVRYGYTF. The CDR3 DNA sequence: TGTGCCAGCAGGTCGACAGGGGTGCGGTATGGCTACACCTTC.

There are many counts of this clonotype. The chain links TRBV7-6 to TRBJ2-3, with 9 bases aligning to TRBD2. The CDR3 length is 18 residues. The J segment lost 1 base and the V segment lost 5 bases, leaving 13 bases of the junction unmatched. CDR1 and CDR2 from the germline V gene are SGHVS and FNYEAQ. The CDR3: CASSRQVLAGSGTDTQYF. Here the CDR3 DNA reads TGTGCCAGCAGCCGGCAGGTTCTAGCGGGGTCTGGCACAGATACGCAGTATTTT.

This clonotype was seen more than once but under ten times. J is TRBJ2-7 and V is TRBV10-3; unclear D gene. This CDR3 region has 13 residues. Germline lookup yields CDR1 ENHRY and CDR2 SYGVKD. V was cut by 2 bases and J by 3 bases, with 8 bases left in between. In DNA, the CDR3 is TGTGCCATCAGTGAGGGTTACAACTACGAGCAGTACGTC. Translation gives CAISEGYNYEQYV.

This clonotype was counted a few times. V gene TRBV5-4 combines with J gene TRBJ1-1; D is ambiguous. Trimming pared 9 bases from V and 1 base from J, leaving 19 bases between. The CDR3 is 15 residues long. The germline CDR1 and CDR2 sequences are SGHNT and YYREEE (reference sequence). CDR3 protein: CATLPRGNGNTEAFF. CDR3 bases: TGTGCCACCTTGCCAAGAGGAAATGGGAACACTGAAGCTTTCTTT.

This clonotype was recorded at least ten times. The chain carries TRBV4-1 and TRBJ2-3; 7 nucleotides match TRBD2. V was pared by 3 bases and J by 5 bases, with 5 bases of the junction left unmatched. CDR1 is MGHRA, CDR2 YSYEKL, per germline. The CDR3 covers 14 residues. This CDR3 is CASSHRGGGDTQYF. CDR3 coding DNA: TGCGCCAGCAGCCACCGGGGCGGGGGAGATACGCAGTATTTT.

The chain uses TRBV18 and TRBJ1-6; D not resolved. V lost 4 bases and J lost 7, with 11 bases in between. This CDR3 spans 14 amino acids. Germline V lookup: CDR1 KGHSH, CDR2 LQKENI. DNA of the CDR3: TGTGCCAGCTCACTGGAGCTGGCGAATTCACCCCTCCACTTT. Its protein product is CASSLELANSPLHF.

This clonotype was found a few times. J is TRBJ1-1 and V is TRBV20-1, with TRBD1 as a possible D gene (5 bases). CDR1 DFQATT and CDR2 SNEGSKA come from the germline V gene (reference sequence). There are 15 residues in the CDR3. Trimming took off 0 bases at V and 5 bases at J, with 16 bases between the two ends. As DNA, the CDR3 is TGCAGTGCTAGAGATTCGGCGGGGCCGGGTACTGAAGCTTTCTTT. Translation gives CSARDSAGPGTEAFF.

The rearrangement joins TRBV11-3 to TRBJ2-1; either TRBD1 or TRBD2 may supply D (5 bases each). The CDR3 runs 15 residues. With 5 bases removed from V and 2 bases from J, the gap between germline ends came to 13 bases. Germline V CDR1 and CDR2: SGHNT, YENEEA. CDR3: CASSPGTPTYNEQFF. In DNA, the CDR3 is TGTGCCAGCAGCCCCGGGACCCCGACCTACAATGAGCAGTTCTTC.

This clonotype was counted between two and nine times. The V and J genes are TRBV19 and TRBJ2-4; D might be TRBD1 or TRBD2, each matching 5 bases. CDR3 length equals 11 residues. Trimming removed 6 bases at V and 16 bases at J, with 16 bases between. CDR1 LNHDA and CDR2 SQIVND come from the germline V gene (reference sequence). The CDR3 protein is CASSRDGHPYF. CDR3 sequence (DNA): TGTGCCAGTAGCCGGGACGGACACCCCTACTTC.

This clonotype was observed at least ten times. The genes are TRBV4-1 and TRBJ2-1; 8 positions agree with TRBD2. The V gene end was trimmed by 5 bases and the J gene end by 7 bases; junction bases not matched to a gene: 13. The CDR3 is made up of 16 amino acids. The V gene's germline CDR1 is MGHRA and CDR2 YSYEKL. The CDR3 reads CASSNGGALPGNEQFF. CDR3 in DNA: TGCGCCAGCAGCAACGGGGGGGCCTTACCTGGGAATGAGCAGTTCTTC.

A note on this clonotype: A clone one base away is much larger, so this may be a read error. The gene calls are TRBV5-1 and TRBJ1-6; D possibly corresponds to TRBD1 (6 bases). CDR1 SGHRS and CDR2 YFSETQ come from the germline V gene. CDR3 length: 17 residues. Trimming removed 3 bases from V and 0 bases from J, with 13 bases in between. CDR3 bases: TGCGCCAGCAGCTGGGGACATGGCGGCTCCTATAATTCACCCCTCCACTTT. Its protein product is CASSWGHGGSYNSPLHF.

V gene TRBV3-1 combines with J gene TRBJ1-3, with a weak D call TRBD1 (6 bases). The CDR3 is 16 residues long. The ends were cut back, 1 base at V and 2 bases at J, with 12 bases in the middle. Germline V gene lookup returns CDR1 LGHDT and CDR2 YNNKEL (reference sequence). The DNA for the CDR3 is TGTGCCAGCAGCCAAGGACAGGCGTTACCTGGAAACACCATATATTTT. It codes for CASSQGQALPGNTIYF.

There are many counts of this clonotype. This chain connects TRBV6-1 to TRBJ2-5; tentative D call: TRBD1 (6 bases). Germline V gene data show CDR1 as MNHNS and CDR2 as SASEGT. The CDR3 runs 14 residues. V was shortened by 5 bases and J by 5 bases, with 15 bases between the two germline ends. The CDR3 is CASSMGAAAETQYF. The CDR3 bases are TGTGCCAGCAGTATGGGGGCGGCGGCGGAGACCCAGTACTTC.